This T cell receptor beta chain was captured by sequencing in a study of monozygotic twins with inflammatory bowel disease. Unsorted whole blood yielded the total RNA, with T cells left unselected. Regarding the study as a whole: No separation of different T cell subtypes was possible.

As regards this clonotype: Its specificity is not known.

The template-switching step introduced UMIs that carried a 6-nucleotide sample barcode. TCRdb re-called the 5' RACE reads, yielding one record per CDR3 amino acid sequence without DNA. Recorded for this sample: a few hundred thousand distinct CDR3 sequences. There are 15 residues in the CDR3. Germline CDR1 is SGHTA and CDR2 is FQGTGA. Sequencing used blood. The chain employs TRBV7-3 and TRBJ1-4; TCRdb's D call of TRBD1 is untestable without DNA. The clonotype comes from a human donor with ulcerative colitis or Crohn's disease, or a healthy co-twin of an affected twin (not recorded which). The CDR3 spells CASSSRQGTNEKLFF.